One sample yielded the 31 T cell receptor beta chains listed below, sequenced in a study of blood T cell repertoires in COVID-19. Assay used: immunoSEQ multiplex PCR; TCRdb lists only in-frame clones, some missing. The sample lists about 150,000 clones; 80% to 90% were seen once. Sequenced input: peripheral blood. Every receptor here comes from a man between 18 and 29 years old with COVID-19, enrolled during active disease.

This chain connects TRBV6-5 to TRBJ1-1; maybe TRBD1 (5 bases). Looked up from germline, CDR1 is MNHEY and CDR2 is SVGAGI. The CDR3 is 14 residues long. Between the trimmed V and J ends, which lost 6 bases and 3 bases, there was a span of 14 bases. The CDR3 DNA reads TGTGCCAGCAGCCTCCGTGAAGGGGACACTGAAGCTTTCTTT. Translated, it gives CASSLREGDTEAFF.

The V call is TRBV24-1, the J call TRBJ2-2; 10 bases fit TRBD1. Trimming at V came to 3 bases and at J to 6 bases, leaving 15 bases not matched to a gene. This CDR3 is built from 19 residues. Germline CDR1 reads KGHDR; CDR2 reads SFDVKD. The CDR3 loop is CATSDLPGLGQGVPGELFF. The DNA of the CDR3 is TGTGCCACCAGTGATCTGCCGGGGCTTGGACAGGGGGTGCCCGGGGAGCTGTTTTTT.

This clone was detected once. The CDR3 DNA sequence: TGCAGTGCTAGTCAGGGTCCCGCCAGCTCCTACAATGAGCAGTTCTTC. It codes for CSASQGPASSYNEQFF. The chain employs TRBV20-1 and TRBJ2-1, with D perhaps TRBD1 (5 bases). V was pared by 3 bases and J by 0 bases, with 15 bases between. The CDR3 totals 16 residues. Germline CDR1 is DFQATT and CDR2 is SNEGSKA (reference sequence).

The chain employs TRBV30 and TRBJ2-3, with 13 bases aligning to TRBD2. J was trimmed by 4 bases and V by 1 base; bases with no gene match: 5. Germline V CDR1 and CDR2: GTSNPN, SVGIG (reference sequence). This CDR3 has 16 amino acids. The CDR3 DNA reads TGTGCCTGGAGTGGAGGACTAGCGGGAGTGTCAGATACGCAGTATTTT. It translates to CAWSGGLAGVSDTQYF.

The CDR3 spells CASSYRTGGNEKLFF. The CDR3 bases are TGTGCCAGCAGCTACCGGACAGGAGGAAATGAAAAACTGTTTTTT. This chain connects TRBV13 to TRBJ1-4; 7 bases line up with TRBD1. Germline values: CDR1 PRHDT, CDR2 FYEKMQ (reference sequence). The junction had 7 bases not matched to a gene; V was cut back by 4 bases and J by 5 bases. The CDR3 runs 15 residues.

The chain employs TRBV27 and TRBJ2-1; D is ambiguous. Germline lookup yields CDR1 MNHEY and CDR2 SMNVEV (reference sequence). The CDR3 loop spans 11 amino acids. The ends were cut back, 3 bases at V and 7 bases at J, with 4 bases in the middle. For the CDR3, the DNA is TGTGCCAGCAGTTTTTCTAATGAGCAGTTCTTC. Its protein product is CASSFSNEQFF.

The chain joins TRBV15 to TRBJ1-2; 7 nucleotides align to TRBD1. This CDR3 comprises 16 residues. V dropped 0 bases and J dropped 4; count of bases not matched to a gene: 8. Germline V CDR1 and CDR2: LNHNV, YYDKDF (reference sequence). The CDR3 DNA is TGTGCCACCAGCAGAGATCGTGGGACAGCAATCTATGGCTACACCTTC. Amino acid sequence: CATSRDRGTAIYGYTF.

V is TRBV6-2 or TRBV6-3 and J is TRBJ2-1; 7 bases map to TRBD2. The CDR3 runs to 15 residues. The V gene's germline CDR1 is MNHEY and CDR2 SVGEGT. The trim removed 6 bases at V and 0 bases at J, leaving 5 bases unmatched. As DNA, the CDR3 is TGTGCCAGCAGGCCTCTAGCGGACTCCTACAATGAGCAGTTCTTC. This translates into CASRPLADSYNEQFF.

The table lists this clone with a count of one. The J gene is TRBJ2-3, the V gene TRBV7-9; no reliable D call. This CDR3 spans 12 amino acids. With 6 bases removed from V and 4 bases from J, the gap between germline ends came to 8 bases. Germline-derived CDR1 and CDR2 are SEHNR and FQNEAQ (reference sequence). The CDR3 bases are TGTGCCAGCAGAACCGGAGCAGATACGCAGTATTTT. This codes for CASRTGADTQYF.

The chain couples TRBV28 to TRBJ2-3; perhaps TRBD2 as D (5 bases). Germline CDR1 MDHEN, CDR2 SYDVKM. CDR3 length equals 14 residues. Trimming removed 5 bases at V and 0 bases at J, with 9 bases between. For the CDR3, the DNA is TGTGCCAGCAGTCCCCCGGGAAGCACAGATACGCAGTATTTT. It is translated as CASSPPGSTDTQYF.

The rearrangement uses TRBV7-2 and TRBJ2-3; unclear D gene. Trimming took off 5 bases at V and 0 bases at J, with 18 bases between the two ends. The germline V gene has CDR1 SGHTA and CDR2 FQGNSA. This CDR3 is built from 17 residues. This CDR3 is CASSLTPVRWSTDTQYF. The CDR3 nucleotides are TGTGCCAGCAGCCTCACCCCAGTAAGATGGAGCACAGATACGCAGTATTTT.

This clone was seen only once. The conserved phenylalanine or tryptophan is not found at the CDR3 terminus, so this likely reflects a read error. The genes are TRBV19 and TRBJ1-1; TRBD1 matches at 7 bases. Germline V gives CDR1 LNHDA, CDR2 SQIVND (reference sequence). The CDR3 is made up of 16 amino acids. Trimming at V came to 4 bases and at J to 4 bases, leaving 12 bases not matched to a gene. The CDR3 region is CASSRLRGSGGTEAFL. CDR3 DNA sequence: TGTGCCAGTAGTAGGTTAAGGGGTTCAGGGGGCACTGAAGCTTTCCTT.

This clone was observed once. The chain couples TRBV3-1 (or the pseudogene TRBV3-2) to TRBJ1-5; D ambiguous. Germline V gene lookup returns CDR1 LGHDT and CDR2 YNNKEL (reference sequence). The CDR3 spans 13 residues. Trimming took 3 bases from V and 6 from J, leaving 9 bases between them. CDR3 sequence reads: CASSQFTSQPQHF. DNA for the CDR3: TGTGCCAGCAGCCAGTTCACCAGTCAGCCCCAGCATTTT.

The rearrangement uses TRBV4-1 and TRBJ2-7; 9 bases map to TRBD1. With 1 base clipped from V and 5 bases from J, the junction kept 12 bases outside the gene matches. CDR3 length equals 17 residues. The germline V gene has CDR1 MGHRA and CDR2 YSYEKL. Here the CDR3 reads CASSQATLGQGGNEQYF. The CDR3, as DNA: TGCGCCAGCAGCCAAGCCACTTTGGGACAGGGAGGTAACGAGCAGTACTTC.

V and J are TRBV11-3 and TRBJ2-5; 9 bases line up with TRBD2. The germline V gene encodes CDR1 SGHNT and CDR2 YENEEA. The V and J ends lost 5 bases and 3 bases, in that order; junction bases with no gene match: 1. This CDR3 spans 13 amino acids. The CDR3 is CASSPSGEETQYF. CDR3 bases: TGTGCCAGCAGCCCTAGCGGGGAAGAGACCCAGTACTTC.

This clone has only one observation. The genes are TRBV19 and TRBJ2-1, with 9 bases fitting TRBD1. CDR1 and CDR2 from the germline V gene are LNHDA and SQIVND (reference sequence). This CDR3 is 16 amino acids long. Unmatched junction bases numbered 6, after V lost 5 bases and J lost 1 base. In DNA form, the CDR3 reads TGTGCCAGTAGTGCATCCGGGACAGGGTCCTACAATGAGCAGTTCTTC. Translation gives CASSASGTGSYNEQFF.

The chain joins TRBV27 to TRBJ2-7; 8 bases line up with TRBD2. This CDR3 is 14 amino acids long. V was pared by 7 bases and J by 0 bases, with 5 bases of the junction left unmatched. The germline V gene has CDR1 MNHEY and CDR2 SMNVEV (reference sequence). CDR3 amino acids: CASNPGLGSYEQYF. The CDR3 nucleotides read TGTGCCAGCAATCCGGGACTAGGCTCCTACGAGCAGTACTTC.

The chain recombines TRBV28 with TRBJ1-2; D perhaps matches TRBD1 (5 bases). The CDR3 loop spans 15 amino acids. Trimming removed 5 bases at V and 3 bases at J, with 16 bases between. The germline CDR1 and CDR2 sequences are MDHEN and SYDVKM. The CDR3 DNA is TGTGCCAGCAGTATCCGACAGTATTCCCACTATGGCTACACCTTC. Translated, it gives CASSIRQYSHYGYTF.

The V call is TRBV19, the J call TRBJ2-7; 12 bases fit TRBD2. The V and J ends lost 0 bases and 3 bases, in that order; junction bases with no gene match: 3. The germline CDR1 and CDR2 sequences are LNHDA and SQIVND (reference sequence). The CDR3 runs 16 residues. The CDR3, as DNA: TGTGCCAGTAGTATAGATGTACTAGCGGGAGGCTACGAGCAGTACTTC. It translates to CASSIDVLAGGYEQYF.

This chain uses TRBV6-2 or TRBV6-3 with TRBJ1-5; D is undetermined. Between the trimmed V and J ends, which lost 5 bases and 1 base, there was a span of 12 bases. This CDR3 region has 15 residues. Per the germline V gene, CDR1 is MNHEY and CDR2 is SVGEGT. Written as DNA, the CDR3 is TGTGCCAGCAGTGATCCTATATGGAGCAATCAGCCCCAGCATTTT. It translates to CASSDPIWSNQPQHF.

The CDR3 protein is CASSQARTSGNNEQFF. CDR3 DNA: TGTGCCAGCAGCCAAGCCAGGACTAGCGGGAACAATGAGCAGTTCTTC. This chain uses TRBV3-1 (or the pseudogene TRBV3-2) with TRBJ2-1; 12 nucleotides agree with TRBD2. V shed 1 base and J 5 bases; nucleotides not matched to a gene: 3. Germline V gives CDR1 LGHDT, CDR2 YNNKEL (reference sequence). The CDR3 covers 16 residues.

This clone was picked up one time. The chain employs TRBV24-1 and TRBJ2-4; 12 nucleotides align to TRBD1. Germline V gene data show CDR1 as KGHDR and CDR2 as SFDVKD. CDR3 length: 17 residues. Trimming removed 3 bases from V and 3 bases from J; junction bases left unmatched: 5. The chain's CDR3 is CATSDGGQGAHKNIQYF. In DNA, the CDR3 is TGTGCCACCAGTGATGGGGGACAGGGGGCGCACAAAAACATTCAGTACTTC.

J is TRBJ2-3 and V is TRBV4-1; 8 bases are a match to TRBD1. V lost 0 bases, J lost 6 bases, and 5 bases stayed unmatched. Germline-derived CDR1 and CDR2 are MGHRA and YSYEKL. This CDR3 is built from 15 residues. The CDR3 DNA reads TGCGCCAGCAGCCAAGATGCAGGGGGCGCGGATACGCAGTATTTT. Translated: CASSQDAGGADTQYF.

The rearrangement links TRBV5-1 to TRBJ2-7; TRBD1 matches at 7 bases. The germline gives CDR1 SGHRS, CDR2 YFSETQ. Unmatched junction bases numbered 7, after V lost 2 bases and J lost 2 bases. CDR3 size: 15 residues. The CDR3 DNA reads TGCGCCAGCAGCTTCGCCGGGACAGACCCCTACGAGCAGTACTTC. This encodes CASSFAGTDPYEQYF. Combining the CDR3 with reference TRBV5-1 and TRBJ2-7 gives the whole variable domain KAGVTQTPRYLIKTRGQQVTLSCSPISGHRSVSWYQQTPGQGLQFLFEYFSETQRNKGNFPGRFSGRQFSNSRSEMNVSTLELGDSALYLCASSFAGTDPYEQYFGPGTRLTVT.

For the CDR3, the DNA is TGTGCCTGGAGTTTGAGTAGCAATCAGCCCCAGCATTTT. As protein: CAWSLSSNQPQHF. The chain carries TRBV30 and TRBJ1-5; the D is unclear. Trimming removed 2 bases at V and 0 bases at J, with 5 bases between. The CDR3 sequence is 13 residues long. Germline CDR1 and CDR2: GTSNPN and SVGIG (reference sequence).

In its sample, this clone was seen a few times. The rearrangement joins TRBV4-3 to TRBJ2-2; D is unclear. CDR3 length: 12 amino acids. The germline V gene has CDR1 LGHNA and CDR2 YSLEER. The ends were cut back, 2 bases at V and 4 bases at J, with 2 bases in the middle. CDR3 protein: CASSQRTGELFF. The CDR3 nucleotides read TGCGCCAGCAGCCAACGCACCGGGGAGCTGTTTTTT.

The sample holds one count of this clone. This chain links TRBV9 with TRBJ1-6; TRBD1 aligns across 7 bases. This CDR3 has 13 residues. V shed 4 bases, J shed 10 bases, and the junction held 5 bases outside the gene matches. From germline, CDR1 is SGDLS and CDR2 YYNGEE. The CDR3 sequence is CASSPQGVSPLHF. The CDR3 nucleotides read TGTGCCAGCAGCCCTCAGGGGGTCTCACCCCTCCACTTT.

V gene TRBV29-1 combines with J gene TRBJ1-2; D gene ambiguous. V shed 3 bases and J shed 0 bases, with 11 bases lying between them. CDR1 and CDR2 (germline): SQVTM, ANQGSEA. CDR3 size: 14 residues. DNA of the CDR3: TGCAGCGTTGAGGCCTCCCAATCTAACTATGGCTACACCTTC. This gives the protein CSVEASQSNYGYTF.

The chain carries TRBV11-3 and TRBJ2-5; D is unresolved. V was trimmed by 5 bases and J by 3 bases, leaving 10 bases between them. Looked up from germline, CDR1 is SGHNT and CDR2 is YENEEA. This CDR3 has 13 residues. CDR3 nucleotides: TGTGCCAGCAGCCCCGCGAGTAAAGAGACCCAGTACTTC. Its protein is CASSPASKETQYF.

The chain employs TRBV7-9 and TRBJ2-7; 7 bases match TRBD2. The junction had 1 base not matched to a gene; V was cut back by 5 bases and J by 6 bases. From germline, CDR1 is SEHNR and CDR2 FQNEAQ (reference sequence). The CDR3 length is 11 residues. The DNA of the CDR3 is TGTGCCAGCAGCCCGGGGGGCGAGCAGTACTTC. It codes for CASSPGGEQYF.

The gene calls are TRBV5-1 and TRBJ2-5, with TRBD2 matching over 10 bases. V shed 5 bases and J 4 bases; nucleotides not matched to a gene: 5. Germline CDR1 reads SGHRS; CDR2 reads YFSETQ. The CDR3 spans 14 residues. DNA of the CDR3: TGCGCCAGCAGTGTAGCGGGAGGACTAGAGACCCAGTACTTC. It translates to CASSVAGGLETQYF.